Presented here are 3 T cell receptor beta chains from one specimen sequenced in a study of blood T cell repertoires in COVID-19. The assay was immunoSEQ multiplex PCR, and TCRdb's table has in-frame clones only and misses some. The table has some 120,000 clones, about 74% seen once. Specimen: peripheral blood. These receptors were taken from a man older than 75 with COVID-19, enrolled during active disease.

The chain carries TRBV28 and TRBJ2-7; D is undetermined. The CDR3 contains 14 residues. Germline-derived CDR1 and CDR2 are MDHEN and SYDVKM. V lost 2 bases and J lost 0, with 8 bases in between. The CDR3 DNA follows: TGTGCCAGCAGTTTACTCAGGATCTCCTACGAGCAGTACTTC. Translation gives CASSLLRISYEQYF.

This clone was seen just once. V gene TRBV2 combines with J gene TRBJ1-2; 7 bases align to TRBD1. Trimming removed 7 bases from V and 8 bases from J; junction bases left unmatched: 7. Germline V lookup: CDR1 SNHLY, CDR2 FYNNEI. The CDR3 spans 12 residues. CDR3 DNA: TGTGCCAGCACCTCCAGGGGGGAGGGCTACACCTTC. This codes for CASTSRGEGYTF. The full variable domain, completed using reference TRBV2 and TRBJ1-2, is EPEVTQTPSHQVTQMGQEVILRCVPISNHLYFYWYRQILGQKVEFLVSFYNNEISEKSEIFDDQFSVERPDGSNFTLKIRSTKLEDSAMYFCASTSRGEGYTFGSGTRLTVV.

The V call is TRBV28, the J call TRBJ1-1; 8 positions match TRBD1. CDR1 and CDR2 from the germline V gene are MDHEN and SYDVKM. J was trimmed by 1 base and V by 5 bases; bases with no gene match: 3. This CDR3 comprises 14 residues. CDR3 loop: CASSIGQGNTEAFF. CDR3 nucleotides: TGTGCCAGCAGTATTGGACAGGGGAACACTGAAGCTTTCTTT.